This TCR beta chain was retrieved from a study of early T cells in non-severe SARS-CoV-2 infection. This clonotype was detected many times. The TCR library protocol attached unique molecular identifiers to the individual cDNA molecules. TCRdb independently ran MiXCR on the 5' RACE reads; one entry per CDR3 protein. The sample lists around 30,000 distinct CDR3 sequences; about 8.2% were seen once. Trimming took 3 bases from V and 0 from J; bases not matched to a gene: 2. The CDR3 length is 14 residues. The sample consisted of whole blood. The sequence came from an adult who was a healthcare worker with PCR-confirmed SARS-CoV-2 infection or an uninfected control (not recorded which). The chain uses TRBV12-3 or TRBV12-4 and TRBJ2-7; 7 bases map to TRBD1. CDR3 DNA sequence: TGTGCCAGCAGTTTCGACAGGGTCTCCTACGAGCAGTACTTC. It is translated as CASSFDRVSYEQYF.